These 32 T cell receptor beta chains were sequenced from one sample in a study of blood T cell repertoires in COVID-19. Measured with immunoSEQ multiplex PCR; TCRdb has only the in-frame clones, and not every one. This table holds 200,000 to 250,000 clones, about four fifths found once. Sequencing was performed on peripheral blood. The receptors stem from a man aged 30 to 39 who had recovered from COVID-19.

The chain employs TRBV6-1 and TRBJ1-5; 7 bases match TRBD1. Germline lookup yields CDR1 MNHNS and CDR2 SASEGT. The CDR3 contains 18 residues. The ends lost 4 bases at V and 4 bases at J; junction bases unmatched: 16. CDR3 in amino acids: CASSGSPRWDRVNQPQHF. The CDR3 coding sequence is TGTGCCAGCAGTGGCTCTCCGAGGTGGGACAGAGTTAATCAGCCCCAGCATTTT.

This rearrangement joins TRBV10-3 to TRBJ1-3; 12 bases are shared with TRBD1. J lost 4 bases, V lost 6 bases, and 7 bases had no gene match. Germline V lookup: CDR1 ENHRY, CDR2 SYGVKD. The CDR3 contains 16 residues. CDR3 residues: CAIRPGQGAYGNTIYF. CDR3 nucleotide sequence: TGTGCCATCAGGCCGGGACAGGGGGCTTACGGAAACACCATATATTTT.

The gene calls are TRBV7-9 and TRBJ2-1, with 10 positions matching TRBD1. Germline-derived CDR1 and CDR2 are SEHNR and FQNEAQ (reference sequence). This CDR3 is built from 15 residues. Trimming at V came to 3 bases and at J to 9 bases, leaving 8 bases not matched to a gene. This CDR3 is CASSFKGQGLGEQFF. The CDR3 DNA follows: TGTGCCAGCAGCTTTAAGGGACAGGGGTTGGGTGAGCAGTTCTTC.

CDR3 residues: CASITGTEYYQPQHF. The CDR3 DNA follows: TGTGCCAGCATCACCGGGACAGAATATTATCAGCCCCAGCATTTT. The rearrangement links TRBV6-5 to TRBJ1-5, with TRBD1 matching over 7 bases. The CDR3 has 15 amino acids. With 7 bases clipped from V and 5 bases from J, the junction kept 11 bases outside the gene matches. Germline V gives CDR1 MNHEY, CDR2 SVGAGI.

This chain uses TRBV6-6 with TRBJ2-7; D call uncertain. Germline values: CDR1 MNHNY, CDR2 SVGAGI (reference sequence). Trimming removed 3 bases from V and 6 bases from J, with 6 bases in between. The CDR3 runs to 11 residues. The CDR3 region has the DNA TGTGCCAGCAGTTATGAGGCCGAGCAGTACTTC. Protein product: CASSYEAEQYF.

This clone showed up just once. This chain uses TRBV5-1 with TRBJ2-5; D is possibly TRBD1 (7 bases). Germline loops: CDR1 SGHRS, CDR2 YFSETQ. The CDR3 is made up of 15 amino acids. Trimming pared 7 bases from V and 1 base from J, leaving 17 bases between. As DNA, the CDR3 is TGCGCCAGCCACGCGGGACAGATCTTCCAAGAGACCCAGTACTTC. Translated: CASHAGQIFQETQYF.

In nucleotides, the CDR3 is TGTGCCAGCAGTTTGCTGCGGGGCACTGAAGCTTTCTTT. It is translated as CASSLLRGTEAFF. The chain combines TRBV12-3 or TRBV12-4 with TRBJ1-1, with D unclear. Trimming took 3 bases from V and 4 from J, leaving 9 bases between them. This CDR3 has 13 amino acids.

For the CDR3, the DNA is TGTGCCAGCAGTTACATCCCGACTAGCCCGGAGACCCAGTACTTC. Translating gives CASSYIPTSPETQYF. The chain couples TRBV6-6 to TRBJ2-5; 7 nucleotides line up with TRBD2. This CDR3 is 15 amino acids long. V was clipped by 2 bases and J by 5 bases; unmatched bases: 8. Germline values: CDR1 MNHNY, CDR2 SVGAGI (reference sequence).

The chain couples TRBV6-1 to TRBJ2-1; possibly TRBD2 for D (5 bases). The CDR3 length is 16 residues. Trimming removed 3 bases at V and 7 bases at J, with 19 bases between. Germline CDR1 reads MNHNS; CDR2 reads SASEGT. The DNA of the CDR3 is TGTGCCAGCAGTGACGTCCGGAGGACGGGAAGGAATGAGCAGTTCTTC. This codes for CASSDVRRTGRNEQFF.

Judged by abundance, this clone is medium-sized (0.01 to 0.1%). The V gene is TRBV5-1, the J gene TRBJ1-2; D remains ambiguous. Trimming cost V 0 bases and J 0 bases, with 12 bases left between them. Germline CDR1 reads SGHRS; CDR2 reads YFSETQ. The CDR3 totals 16 residues. The DNA of the CDR3 is TGCGCCAGCAGCTTGGGGTTAGGGAGCTCTAACTATGGCTACACCTTC. Its translation is CASSLGLGSSNYGYTF. Filled out from reference TRBV5-1 and TRBJ1-2, the complete variable domain reads KAGVTQTPRYLIKTRGQQVTLSCSPISGHRSVSWYQQTPGQGLQFLFEYFSETQRNKGNFPGRFSGRQFSNSRSEMNVSTLELGDSALYLCASSLGLGSSNYGYTFGSGTRLTVV.

The chain links TRBV6-5 to TRBJ2-4; D perhaps matches TRBD1 (5 bases). Germline V lookup: CDR1 MNHEY, CDR2 SVGAGI. This CDR3 is built from 14 residues. Trimming stripped 5 bases from V and 1 base from J, with 9 bases between. CDR3 sequence (DNA): TGTGCCAGCAGTCCCGACAGCGCCAAAAACATTCAGTACTTC. This sequence encodes CASSPDSAKNIQYF.

This clone was recorded a few times. The genes are TRBV5-1 and TRBJ2-3, with a possible D match to TRBD2 (6 bases). Germline lookup yields CDR1 SGHRS and CDR2 YFSETQ. The CDR3 is made up of 16 amino acids. The V gene lost 5 bases and the J gene lost 2 bases, with 18 bases spanning the gap. The CDR3 DNA is TGCGCCAGCAGGAGGTCTGGGGACTTTTCCACAGATACGCAGTATTTT. The encoded protein is CASRRSGDFSTDTQYF.

The gene calls are TRBV6-5 and TRBJ2-3; D gene uncertain. CDR3 length: 12 residues. CDR1 is MNHEY and CDR2 is SVGAGI in the germline V gene. The germline V and J ends were trimmed by 5 bases and 6 bases, with 9 bases remaining between them. CDR3 coding DNA: TGTGCCAGCAGTCCTAGTTCGGATACGCAGTATTTT. Translated, it gives CASSPSSDTQYF.

This clone was seen more than once but under ten times. The CDR3 sequence: CASSAGVAGKNIQYF. In DNA form, the CDR3 reads TGTGCCAGCTCGGCAGGGGTTGCAGGCAAAAACATTCAGTACTTC. The J gene is TRBJ2-4, the V gene TRBV18, with D perhaps TRBD1 (6 bases). This CDR3 has 15 amino acids. CDR1 and CDR2 from the germline V gene are KGHSH and LQKENI. Between the trimmed V and J ends, which lost 6 bases and 3 bases, there was a span of 15 bases.

The chain uses TRBV5-1 and TRBJ1-1; D is perhaps TRBD1 (6 bases). Per germline, CDR1 SGHRS and CDR2 YFSETQ. CDR3 length: 13 amino acids. The V and J ends lost 3 bases and 3 bases respectively, with 9 bases between them. The CDR3 DNA is TGCGCCAGCAGCTCGGGACAAGACACTGAAGCTTTCTTT. Translated, it gives CASSSGQDTEAFF.

This chain links TRBV5-6 with TRBJ2-7, with 8 positions matching TRBD2. CDR1 is SGHDT and CDR2 is YYEEEE in the germline V gene. Unmatched junction bases numbered 4, after V lost 1 base and J lost 1 base. The CDR3 covers 15 residues. CDR3 protein: CASSLLPGGSYEQYF. The CDR3 DNA reads TGTGCCAGCAGCTTGTTACCGGGGGGGTCCTACGAGCAGTACTTC. The full variable domain, rest sourced from reference TRBV5-6 and TRBJ2-7, is DAGVTQSPTHLIKTRGQQVTLRCSPKSGHDTVSWYQQALGQGPQFIFQYYEEEERQRGNFPDRFSGHQFPNYSSELNVNALLLGDSALYLCASSLLPGGSYEQYFGPGTRLTVT.

The chain combines TRBV11-2 with TRBJ2-5, with D possibly matching TRBD2 (6 bases). This CDR3 is 13 amino acids long. The V and J ends lost 4 bases and 8 bases respectively, with 14 bases between them. CDR1 SGHAT and CDR2 FQNNGV come from the germline V gene. DNA for the CDR3: TGTGCCAGCAGCTCAGCCTCCGGGACTACCCAGTACTTC. Its translation: CASSSASGTTQYF. The complete variable domain, with remaining parts taken from reference TRBV11-2 and TRBJ2-5, reads EAGVAQSPRYKIIEKRQSVAFWCNPISGHATLYWYQQILGQGPKLLIQFQNNGVVDDSQLPKDRFSAERLKGVDSTLKIQPAKLEDSAVYLCASSSASGTTQYFGPGTRLLVL.

The chain employs TRBV4-1 and TRBJ1-2, with 7 bases identical to TRBD1. Unmatched junction bases numbered 10, after V lost 6 bases and J lost 6 bases. The CDR3 is made up of 14 amino acids. Per the germline V gene, CDR1 is MGHRA and CDR2 is YSYEKL. CDR3 in amino acids: CASRHETGNHGYTF. Here the CDR3 DNA reads TGCGCCAGCAGACACGAGACAGGGAACCATGGCTACACCTTC.

This clone occurred once. The genes are TRBV7-9 and TRBJ1-3; weak D call: TRBD1 (5 bases). V was cut by 7 bases and J by 3 bases, with 16 bases left in between. CDR1 and CDR2 (germline): SEHNR, FQNEAQ (reference sequence). There are 15 residues in the CDR3. In nucleotides, the CDR3 is TGTGCCAGCACCGAGGGGTGGAGGGATGGAAACACCATATATTTT. It translates to CASTEGWRDGNTIYF.

CDR3 in amino acids: CASSSRAAGSYEQYF. CDR3 DNA: TGTGCCAGCAGTTCGAGGGCAGCCGGGTCCTACGAGCAGTACTTC. This sequence joins TRBV6-5 and TRBJ2-7, with D possibly TRBD2 on 5 matching bases. Trimming took off 4 bases at V and 1 base at J, with 14 bases between the two ends. The CDR3 has 15 amino acids. Germline V CDR1 and CDR2: MNHEY, SVGAGI.

V is TRBV6-6 and J is TRBJ1-2, with TRBD1 matching over 10 bases. V dropped 5 bases and J dropped 2; count of bases not matched to a gene: 11. Germline lookup yields CDR1 MNHNY and CDR2 SVGAGI (reference sequence). CDR3 length: 17 amino acids. CDR3 DNA sequence: TGTGCCAGCAGTCCTACAGGGACAGGGGCATTAAACTATGGCTACACCTTC. Its translation is CASSPTGTGALNYGYTF.

The J gene is TRBJ2-5, the V gene TRBV6-6; 10 nucleotides align to TRBD2. The CDR3 totals 15 residues. Trimming took 2 bases from V and 10 from J; bases not matched to a gene: 10. CDR1 MNHNY and CDR2 SVGAGI come from the germline V gene (reference sequence). The CDR3 DNA reads as TGTGCCAGCAGTTACGCACCGTCTAGCGGGGGTAGCCAGTACTTC. Translation gives CASSYAPSSGGSQYF.

The chain recombines TRBV14 with TRBJ1-2, with a weak D call TRBD1 (6 bases). The CDR3 runs 15 residues. V lost 1 base and J 5 bases, leaving 14 bases between the germline ends. The germline CDR1 and CDR2 sequences are SGHDN and FVKESK. CDR3 DNA: TGTGCCAGCAGCCAAGTCGTGGGTCAGGGGTATGGCTACACCTTC. Translation gives CASSQVVGQGYGYTF.

V is TRBV18 and J is TRBJ2-5, with TRBD2 matching 8 bases. Germline trimming cut 4 bases from V and 2 bases from J; bases unmatched to any gene: 6. The CDR3 covers 15 residues. Germline lookup yields CDR1 KGHSH and CDR2 LQKENI. CDR3 nucleotide sequence: TGTGCCAGCTCACGCGTCGGGACTAGTCAAGAGACCCAGTACTTC. Translating it yields CASSRVGTSQETQYF.

This chain connects TRBV5-4 to TRBJ2-1; 7 bases fit TRBD1. This CDR3 comprises 15 residues. Trimming took 4 bases from V and 0 from J; bases not matched to a gene: 4. Germline-derived CDR1 and CDR2 are SGHNT and YYREEE (reference sequence). The CDR3 DNA sequence: TGTGCCAGCAGCGGGACAGCCAGCTCCTACAATGAGCAGTTCTTC. Translated, it gives CASSGTASSYNEQFF.

The sample holds one count of this clone. The V call is TRBV29-1, the J call TRBJ2-3; D perhaps matches TRBD2 (5 bases). The CDR3 has 13 residues. Trimming shortened V by 6 bases and J by 5 bases, and 15 bases separated the two germline ends. The germline CDR1 and CDR2 sequences are SQVTM and ANQGSEA. The CDR3 region has the DNA TGCAGCGTCGAGAGGGCGATTCAAGATACGCAGTATTTT. It is translated as CSVERAIQDTQYF.

This sequence joins TRBV27 and TRBJ2-2; 9 nucleotides line up with TRBD2. This CDR3 region has 16 residues. V gave up 5 bases and J gave up 5 bases; unmatched junction bases: 9. Germline V gene data show CDR1 as MNHEY and CDR2 as SMNVEV (reference sequence). This chain's CDR3 is CASSRRVAGETGELFF. Written as DNA, the CDR3 is TGTGCCAGCAGTCGGCGGGTAGCGGGGGAGACCGGGGAGCTGTTTTTT.

This rearrangement joins TRBV29-1 to TRBJ1-5; D is possibly TRBD1 (5 bases). The CDR3 runs 15 residues. The germline V gene has CDR1 SQVTM and CDR2 ANQGSEA. V lost 4 bases to trimming and J lost 3 bases, with 16 bases between them. The CDR3 DNA reads TGCAGCGTTGCCGTTTCGGGGGGTTTCAATCAGCCCCAGCATTTT. This codes for CSVAVSGGFNQPQHF.

This chain uses TRBV2 with TRBJ1-5; D is undetermined. The CDR3 is 13 residues long. In germline, CDR1 is SNHLY, CDR2 FYNNEI. V was pared by 4 bases and J by 7 bases, with 11 bases between. The CDR3 DNA is TGTGCCAGCAGTGGGAGGATAGGGCAGCCCCAGCATTTT. Protein sequence: CASSGRIGQPQHF.

The chain employs TRBV18 and TRBJ1-3; a possible D gene is TRBD1 (5 bases). Germline loops: CDR1 KGHSH, CDR2 LQKENI. The CDR3 spans 15 residues. Trimming took off 3 bases at V and 5 bases at J, with 14 bases between the two ends. The CDR3 sequence is CASSPLTQDRNTIYF. The CDR3 bases are TGTGCCAGCTCACCTTTGACACAGGATCGAAACACCATATATTTT.

V usage is TRBV10-1 and J usage is TRBJ2-1, with 8 bases lining up with TRBD2. Per the germline V gene, CDR1 is WNHNN and CDR2 is SYGVQD (reference sequence). The V segment lost 0 bases and the J segment 4 bases; nucleotides outside the gene matches: 2. This CDR3 is 15 amino acids long. The CDR3 sequence: CASSESAGGYNEQFF. In nucleotides, the CDR3 is TGCGCCAGCAGTGAGTCGGCGGGGGGATACAATGAGCAGTTCTTC.

The chain uses TRBV5-1 and TRBJ1-1; a weak D match, TRBD1 (5 bases). The V end was cut by 0 bases, the J end by 2 bases, with 8 bases between. Germline loops: CDR1 SGHRS, CDR2 YFSETQ. The CDR3 is 14 residues long. The chain's CDR3 is CASSLGTQNTEAFF. CDR3 in DNA: TGCGCCAGCAGCTTGGGGACACAAAACACTGAAGCTTTCTTT.